The rows below give T cell receptor beta chains drawn from one sample of a study of blood T cell repertoires in COVID-19. This table comes from immunoSEQ multiplex PCR, and its TCRdb copy is limited to in-frame clones, with some not included. The profile shows about 30,000 clones, more than 90% of them singletons. The specimen was peripheral blood. These receptors came from a man between 65 and 79 years old with active or convalescent COVID-19. Both conserved end residues are part of each CDR3. A D gene is named only where the DNA matches it firmly. Clone sizes are given selectively: once, few, many, or a class where the clone is expanded.

clone_size | d_call | j_call | v_call | cdr3_nt | cdr3_aa
few | NA | TRBJ1-6 | TRBV2 | TGTGCCAGCAACCCTAACAGGGCAGAACCTAATTCACCCCTCCACTTT | CASNPNRAEPNSPLHF
NA | NA | TRBJ1-1 | TRBV10-3 | TGTGCCATCAGGGGCCGACAGGAAACAGAAGCTTTCTTT | CAIRGRQETEAFF
NA | NA | TRBJ1-1 | TRBV30 | TGTGCCTGGAGTGAACCGGGAATTCAAGCTTTCTTT | CAWSEPGIQAFF
NA | NA | TRBJ2-7 | TRBV2 | TGTGCCAGCAGTTCCGAGGGATGGCAGTACTTC | CASSSEGWQYF
NA | TRBD1 | TRBJ2-5 | TRBV10-3 | TGTGCCATCAGTGAGTCGGGACAGGGATTGAGGGAGACCCAGTACTTC | CAISESGQGLRETQYF
NA | NA | TRBJ1-2 | TRBV19 | TGTGCCAGTAGTAGGGCCCCCGGACAGTCTTCGGGCTACACCTTC | CASSRAPGQSSGYTF
medium-sized | NA | TRBJ2-7 | TRBV4-1 | TGCGCCAGCAGCCAACAACAGGGAAGCCCCAACGAGCAGTACTTC | CASSQQQGSPNEQYF
NA | TRBD1 | TRBJ1-6 | TRBV5-1 | TGCGCCAGCAAGGGACAGGATAATTCACCCCTCCACTTT | CASKGQDNSPLHF
NA | NA | TRBJ2-3 | TRBV5-1 | TGCGCCAGCAGCCTGGGAGCTAGGGATACGCAGTATTTT | CASSLGARDTQYF
NA | TRBD2 | TRBJ2-5 | TRBV27 | TGTGCCAGCAGTTTATCAGCCGGGGGGGCCGGGGAGACCCAGTACTTC | CASSLSAGGAGETQYF
NA | TRBD1 | TRBJ1-2 | TRBV19 | TGTGCCAGTAGTATACAGACAGGGCCGGTCTATGGCTACACCTTC | CASSIQTGPVYGYTF
NA | TRBD1 | TRBJ1-1 | TRBV18 | TGTGCCAGCTCACCAAACAGGGACAGTGAAGCTTTCTTT | CASSPNRDSEAFF
NA | TRBD1 | TRBJ1-4 | TRBV3-1/TRBV3-2 | TGTGCCAGCAGCCAAGGGACAGGGGTGTTTGAAAAACTGTTTTTT | CASSQGTGVFEKLFF
NA | TRBD1 | TRBJ2-3 | TRBV28 | TGTGCCAGCTGGGAAGGGACAGCCCGCACAGATACGCAGTATTTT | CASWEGTARTDTQYF
NA | NA | TRBJ2-1 | TRBV24-1 | TGTGCCACCAGTGACCCGACAGACAATGAGCAGTTCTTC | CATSDPTDNEQFF
NA | TRBD1 | TRBJ2-3 | TRBV6-6 | TGTGCCAGCAGTCCCCTGACAGGGGGCCCGGCAAGTGCAGATACGCAGTATTTT | CASSPLTGGPASADTQYF
NA | TRBD2 | TRBJ2-3 | TRBV7-3 | TGTGCCAGCAGCTTGACGGGACTAGCGGGAGGGCCGTCTGGCACAGATACGCAGTATTTT | CASSLTGLAGGPSGTDTQYF
NA | TRBD1 | TRBJ1-1 | TRBV6-2/TRBV6-3 | TGTGCCAGCAGTTACCTCCGGGACAGGGGTGGATGGAACACTGAAGCTTTCTTT | CASSYLRDRGGWNTEAFF
NA | TRBD1 | TRBJ1-6 | TRBV18 | TGTGCCAGCTCGCCCTCTCCACCCCAAACGACAGGGTCCCTCCACTTT | CASSPSPPQTTGSLHF
NA | TRBD2 | TRBJ2-1 | TRBV2 | TGTGCCAGCAGTGATCGGGGCGGGGGGTTGTCCCCGATCAATGAGCAGTTCTTC | CASSDRGGGLSPINEQFF
NA | TRBD1 | TRBJ1-1 | TRBV6-2/TRBV6-3 | TGTGCCAGCAGTTACTCTACCGTTTCAGGGGGAGGGAACACTGAAGCTTTCTTT | CASSYSTVSGGGNTEAFF
NA | TRBD1 | TRBJ2-1 | TRBV2 | TGTGCCAGCAGTGAGACACAGGGGGTGTTTTTCTTC | CASSETQGVFFF
NA | NA | TRBJ1-2 | TRBV5-6 | TGTGCCAGCAGCTTGGACTCGCAGGGTCGGGGCTACACCTTC | CASSLDSQGRGYTF
NA | NA | TRBJ2-1 | TRBV19 | TGTGCCAGTAGTATAGTTTCCAGGCTAAGCAATGAGCAGTTCTTC | CASSIVSRLSNEQFF
NA | NA | TRBJ2-1 | TRBV12-5 | TGTGCTAGTGGTCCCAACCGGAGGGAGTACAATGAGCAGTTCTTC | CASGPNRREYNEQFF
NA | NA | TRBJ1-5 | TRBV25-1 | TGTGCCAGCGCAGGGTCCAATCAGCCCCAGCATTTT | CASAGSNQPQHF
NA | NA | TRBJ2-2 | TRBV9 | TGTGCCAGCAGCGTATTTTCGGGGACCGGGGAGCTGTTTTTT | CASSVFSGTGELFF
few | TRBD1 | TRBJ2-2 | TRBV7-8 | TGTGCCAGCAGCTCCCCCCTGGGGACAGGTACCGGGGAGCTGTTTTTT | CASSSPLGTGTGELFF
NA | TRBD2 | TRBJ2-3 | TRBV5-4 | TGTGCCAGCAGCAGCGGGGGCAGCACAGATACGCAGTATTTT | CASSSGGSTDTQYF
NA | NA | TRBJ2-4 | TRBV30 | TGTGCCTGGGATTCAGGCCAAAACATTCAGTACTTC | CAWDSGQNIQYF
NA | TRBD1 | TRBJ2-1 | TRBV7-9 | TGTGCAGGAGAGGGGACAGTGACCTACAATGAGCAGTTCTTC | CAGEGTVTYNEQFF
NA | TRBD2 | TRBJ2-7 | TRBV4-3 | TGCGCCAGCAGCCAAGACCCGTCGACGGGGGGGCCCTACGAGCAGTACTTC | CASSQDPSTGGPYEQYF
NA | NA | TRBJ2-2 | TRBV19 | TGTGCCAGTAGTCTGGACGGGATGACCGCGAACACCGGGGAGCTGTTTTTT | CASSLDGMTANTGELFF
NA | NA | TRBJ1-2 | TRBV18 | TGTGCCAGCTCACCCACGGCCGGGGAAGGCTACACCTTC | CASSPTAGEGYTF
NA | NA | TRBJ2-7 | TRBV7-2 | TGTGCCAGCAGCCTTGGGGAGCCCTACGAGCAGTACTTC | CASSLGEPYEQYF
NA | TRBD2 | TRBJ2-7 | TRBV4-2 | TGTGCCAGCAGCCAAGATCTGGGCGGGGGGGCCTACGAGCAGTACTTC | CASSQDLGGGAYEQYF
NA | TRBD2 | TRBJ2-3 | TRBV7-3 | TGTGCCAGCAGCTTACGTTCGGCTAGCGGGACAGATACGCAGTATTTT | CASSLRSASGTDTQYF
NA | NA | TRBJ1-4 | TRBV19 | TGTGCCAGTGGAGAGTTAACTTTGGAACTGTTTTTT | CASGELTLELFF
once | TRBD2 | TRBJ2-1 | TRBV5-6 | TGTGCCAGCAGCTTGGCCCTTCGCGGGGGTGAGCAGTTCTTC | CASSLALRGGEQFF
NA | TRBD1 | TRBJ1-1 | TRBV29-1 | TGCAGCGTTGAACAGGGGGCGGGTGAAGCTTTCTTT | CSVEQGAGEAFF
NA | TRBD2 | TRBJ2-2 | TRBV6-5 | TGTGCCAGCAGTCCTAGCGGGAGCGTCACCGGGGAGCTGTTTTTT | CASSPSGSVTGELFF
NA | NA | TRBJ2-2 | TRBV14 | TGTGCCAGCAAGCCGGGGACTCCGACGGGGGAGCTGTTTTTT | CASKPGTPTGELFF
NA | NA | TRBJ2-1 | TRBV18 | TGTGCCAGCTCACCCCGGACAGACTACAATGAGCAGTTCTTC | CASSPRTDYNEQFF
NA | NA | TRBJ1-1 | TRBV6-1 | TGTGCCAGCAACCCCCGGGGGGGAAAAGCTTTCTTT | CASNPRGGKAFF
NA | TRBD2 | TRBJ2-7 | TRBV9 | TGTGCCAGCAGCGTAAGTAGCGGGGGGGTCCACGAGCAGTACTTC | CASSVSSGGVHEQYF
once | NA | TRBJ2-3 | TRBV5-4 | TGTGCCAGCAGCTTGGGGGGGACACTTAGCACAGATACGCAGTATTTT | CASSLGGTLSTDTQYF
once | NA | TRBJ1-2 | TRBV25-1 | TGTGCCAGCAGTGAATTTCCCGACAGTAACTATGGCTACACCTTC | CASSEFPDSNYGYTF
NA | TRBD2 | TRBJ2-2 | TRBV5-1 | TGCGCCAGCAGCTCGACGGCGAGGCTAGCGGACACCGGGGAGCTGTTTTTT | CASSSTARLADTGELFF
NA | NA | TRBJ2-1 | TRBV12-3/TRBV12-4 | TGTGCCAGCAGTTTAAGGAGCGGCCATGAGCAGTTCTTC | CASSLRSGHEQFF
NA | TRBD2 | TRBJ2-3 | TRBV5-1 | TGCGCCAGCAGCAGACAGCGGGATAACACAGATACGCAGTATTTT | CASSRQRDNTDTQYF
NA | TRBD1 | TRBJ1-6 | TRBV6-1 | TGTGCCAGCAGTGAACTCGACAGGGATAATTCACCCCTCCACTTT | CASSELDRDNSPLHF
NA | TRBD2 | TRBJ2-5 | TRBV4-2 | TGTGCCAGCAGCCAAGCGGGGGGAGTCGAGACCCAGTACTTC | CASSQAGGVETQYF
NA | TRBD1 | TRBJ1-4 | TRBV4-3 | TGCGCCAGCAGCGTAAACCACTGGACAGGGGAAACTAATGAAAAACTGTTTTTT | CASSVNHWTGETNEKLFF
NA | TRBD2 | TRBJ2-3 | TRBV9 | TGTGCCAGCAGCTTTAGCGGGGGCCCCACAGATACGCAGTATTTT | CASSFSGGPTDTQYF
NA | TRBD1 | TRBJ1-2 | TRBV19 | TGTGCCAGTAGTATACGAGGGACAGATTCTAACTATGGCTACACCTTC | CASSIRGTDSNYGYTF
NA | NA | TRBJ1-5 | TRBV27 | TGTGCCAGCAGTTATCAGTATAGCAATCAGCCCCAGCATTTT | CASSYQYSNQPQHF
NA | NA | TRBJ2-3 | TRBV9 | TGTGCCAGCAGCGTAGTGGGAGACACAGATACGCAGTATTTT | CASSVVGDTDTQYF
once | TRBD1 | TRBJ2-2 | TRBV29-1 | TGCAGCGGCGCGGGACAGGGGGTAGGCGGGGAGCTGTTTTTT | CSGAGQGVGGELFF